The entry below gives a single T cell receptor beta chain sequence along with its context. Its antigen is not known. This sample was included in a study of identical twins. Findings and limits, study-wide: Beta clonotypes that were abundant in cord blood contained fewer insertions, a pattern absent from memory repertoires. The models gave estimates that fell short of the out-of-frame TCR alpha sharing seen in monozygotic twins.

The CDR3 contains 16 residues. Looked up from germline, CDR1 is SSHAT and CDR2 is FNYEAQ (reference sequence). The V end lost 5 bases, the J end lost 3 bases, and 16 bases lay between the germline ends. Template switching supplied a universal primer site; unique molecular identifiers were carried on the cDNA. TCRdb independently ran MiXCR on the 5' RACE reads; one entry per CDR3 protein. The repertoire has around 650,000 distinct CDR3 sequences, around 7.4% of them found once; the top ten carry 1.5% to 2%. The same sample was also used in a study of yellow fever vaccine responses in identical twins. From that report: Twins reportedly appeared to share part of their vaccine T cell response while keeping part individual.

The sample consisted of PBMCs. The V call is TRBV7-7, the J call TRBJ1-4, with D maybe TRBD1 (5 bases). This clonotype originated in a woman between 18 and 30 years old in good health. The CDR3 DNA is TGTGCCAGCAGCCCAGGGAGCGGTGCGGCTAATGAAAAACTGTTTTTT. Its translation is CASSPGSGAANEKLFF.